The sequence of this T cell receptor (beta chain) was determined in a study of early T cells in non-severe SARS-CoV-2 infection. Study results and limitations: The study's VDJdb matching favored anti-spike CD8 responses and missed private and CD4 specificities.

Researchers tagged individual cDNA molecules with unique molecular identifiers. TCRdb reanalysed the 5' RACE reads using MiXCR and keeps one entry per CDR3 protein. The data hold approximately 56,000 distinct CDR3 sequences, with 9.1% observed a single time. There are many counts of this clonotype. Its antigen is not known. The V end was cut by 6 bases, the J end by 7 bases, with 15 bases between. The CDR3 totals 14 residues. What was sequenced was whole blood. The chain links TRBV12-3 or TRBV12-4 to TRBJ1-4; D perhaps matches TRBD1 (6 bases). This TCR was sampled from an adult who was a healthcare worker with PCR-confirmed SARS-CoV-2 infection or an uninfected control (not recorded which). Here the CDR3 DNA reads TGTGCCAGCAGCCGCGGGGGCGCCGCTGAAAAACTGTTTTTT. Translation gives CASSRGGAAEKLFF.